These 26 T cell receptor beta chains share one sample of origin, sequenced in a study of response to subunit inactivated influenza vaccine. From the RT-PCR reads, TCRdb called clonotypes with MiXCR, one entry per CDR3 protein. This table has approximately 700,000 distinct CDR3 sequences, approximately 13% appearing once. This specimen consisted of PBMCs from blood, obtained 14 to 15 days before vaccination. These receptors all come from a man aged 50 to 59 who received an inactivated influenza vaccine.

This sequence joins TRBV5-1 and TRBJ2-2; D remains ambiguous. V lost 0 bases and J 4 bases, leaving 7 bases between the germline ends. This CDR3 region has 14 residues. Germline CDR1 is SGHRS and CDR2 is YFSETQ. The CDR3 nucleotides are TGCGCCAGCAGCTTGGCCTGGAGCACCGGGGAGCTGTTTTTT. Translating it yields CASSLAWSTGELFF.

The V gene is TRBV4-3, the J gene TRBJ1-6, with D perhaps TRBD1 (5 bases). This CDR3 spans 19 amino acids. Trimming left V 1 base short and J 7 bases short, with 23 bases between. CDR1 LGHNA and CDR2 YSLEER come from the germline V gene. CDR3 sequence: CASSQAPSGLSSINSPLHF. The CDR3 DNA reads TGCGCCAGCAGCCAAGCTCCGTCAGGGCTATCTTCAATAAATTCACCCCTCCACTTT.

This clonotype was seen a handful of times. The chain carries TRBV4-2 and TRBJ2-3; D is uncertain. Germline assignment: CDR1 LGHNA and CDR2 YNFKEQ. Trimming shortened V by 1 base and J by 0 bases, and 17 bases separated the two germline ends. The CDR3 has 18 amino acids. CDR3 residues: CASSQGEGISLSTDTQYF. The CDR3 coding sequence is TGTGCCAGCAGCCAAGGGGAAGGGATAAGTCTTAGCACAGATACGCAGTATTTT.

The chain joins TRBV4-1 to TRBJ2-1; possibly TRBD1 for D (5 bases). The germline V and J ends were trimmed by 0 bases and 1 base, with 13 bases remaining between them. Germline V gene sequence: CDR1 MGHRA, CDR2 YSYEKL. CDR3 length: 17 amino acids. CDR3 DNA: TGCGCCAGCAGCCAAGATCCCGACCCAGGGTCCTACAATGAGCAGTTCTTC. Amino acids: CASSQDPDPGSYNEQFF.

This clonotype appeared many times. This chain links TRBV6-1 with TRBJ2-2; TRBD2 matches at 9 bases. The germline CDR1 and CDR2 sequences are MNHNS and SASEGT. J lost 0 bases, V lost 6 bases, and 5 bases had no gene match. The CDR3 contains 16 residues. The CDR3 spells CASSFSGGANTGELFF. The CDR3 DNA reads as TGTGCCAGCAGCTTTAGCGGGGGTGCGAACACCGGGGAGCTGTTTTTT.

This clonotype has a handful of counts. The chain combines TRBV7-6 with TRBJ2-3, with 13 positions matching TRBD2. CDR1 and CDR2 (germline): SGHVS, FNYEAQ. The CDR3 runs 17 residues. V dropped 1 base and J dropped 5; count of bases not matched to a gene: 6. The CDR3 here is CASSLGTSGRGGDTQYF. The CDR3 DNA reads as TGTGCCAGCAGCTTAGGGACTAGCGGGAGAGGGGGAGATACGCAGTATTTT.

The chain has TRBV6-2 or TRBV6-3 and TRBJ1-6, with no clear D. CDR1 is MNHEY, CDR2 SVGEGT, per germline. The CDR3 sequence is 13 residues long. Trimming cost V 0 bases and J 13 bases, with 10 bases left between them. CDR3 DNA sequence: TGTGCCAGCAGTTACTCGAATGAGAGGCCCCTCCACTTT. Protein sequence: CASSYSNERPLHF.

This clonotype has a handful of counts. The V call is TRBV25-1, the J call TRBJ1-2; unclear D gene. Deletions cut 10 bases from V and 5 bases from J, with 17 bases between. The CDR3 has 13 amino acids. Germline CDR1 and CDR2: MGHDK and SYGVNS. The CDR3 spells CATLGVVPYGYTF. The CDR3, as DNA: TGTGCCACCCTTGGAGTGGTGCCTTATGGCTACACCTTC.

The chain carries TRBV15 and TRBJ2-7; D remains ambiguous. CDR1 is LNHNV, CDR2 YYDKDF, per germline (reference sequence). The ends were cut back, 0 bases at V and 3 bases at J, with 9 bases in the middle. This CDR3 region has 14 residues. In nucleotides, the CDR3 is TGTGCCACCAGCAGAGAGGTGGGATACTACGAGCAGTACTTC. It translates to CATSREVGYYEQYF. The full variable domain, with the rest looked up from reference TRBV15 and TRBJ2-7, is DAMVIQNPRYQVTQFGKPVTLSCSQTLNHNVMYWYQQKSSQAPKLLFHYYDKDFNNEADTPDNFQSRRPNTSFCFLDIRSPGLGDTAMYLCATSREVGYYEQYFGPGTRLTVT.

The V gene is TRBV24-1, the J gene TRBJ2-7; 10 bases match TRBD1. This CDR3 is built from 16 residues. The trim removed 4 bases at V and 5 bases at J, leaving 10 bases unmatched. Germline assignment: CDR1 KGHDR and CDR2 SFDVKD. The CDR3, as DNA: TGTGCCACCAGTGACGGTAGGACAGGGGGTATCCACGAGCAGTACTTC. Protein sequence: CATSDGRTGGIHEQYF.

This clonotype was found many times. The rearrangement joins TRBV27 to TRBJ2-5; 9 nucleotides line up with TRBD2. V trimming: 4 bases; J trimming: 5 bases; junction bases outside the gene matches: 5. There are 14 residues in the CDR3. Per germline, CDR1 MNHEY and CDR2 SMNVEV (reference sequence). CDR3 nucleotides: TGTGCCAGCAGTTGGTCGCGGGGGGGGGAGACCCAGTACTTC. This encodes CASSWSRGGETQYF.

This clonotype was detected a few times. This chain connects TRBV20-1 to TRBJ2-1, with 7 nucleotides matching TRBD2. The CDR3 has 15 amino acids. With 6 bases clipped from V and 0 bases from J, the junction kept 8 bases outside the gene matches. Looked up from germline, CDR1 is DFQATT and CDR2 is SNEGSKA (reference sequence). CDR3 in amino acids: CSATTGLVSYNEQFF. In nucleotides, the CDR3 is TGCAGTGCCACTACCGGACTAGTCTCCTACAATGAGCAGTTCTTC.

In this sample, this clonotype turned up many times. V gene TRBV6-1 combines with J gene TRBJ2-5; D is ambiguous. The V end was cut by 3 bases, the J end by 1 base, with 12 bases between. CDR1 is MNHNS, CDR2 SASEGT, per germline. There are 15 residues in the CDR3. The CDR3 loop is CASSDGYWTQETQYF. The CDR3 DNA follows: TGTGCCAGCAGTGACGGCTACTGGACCCAAGAGACCCAGTACTTC.

J is TRBJ2-3 and V is TRBV2; D might be TRBD2 (6 bases). The CDR3 is made up of 14 amino acids. Per the germline V gene, CDR1 is SNHLY and CDR2 is FYNNEI. Trimming took off 2 bases at V and 2 bases at J, with 8 bases between the two ends. CDR3 sequence (DNA): TGTGCCAGCAGTGAATCGGGGGACACAGATACGCAGTATTTT. This translates into CASSESGDTDTQYF.

On this clonotype: Since the CDR3 does not end with the conserved phenylalanine or tryptophan, this likely comes from a read error. This chain uses TRBV11-2 with TRBJ1-1; D not certain. From germline, CDR1 is SGHAT and CDR2 FQNNGV. CDR3 length equals 13 residues. Trimming pared 1 base from V and 4 bases from J, leaving 7 bases between. The DNA for the CDR3 is TGTGCCAGCAGCTTAGGTAAACCCACTGAAGCTTTCCTT. Its translation is CASSLGKPTEAFL.

This chain connects TRBV7-9 to TRBJ2-1, with 9 nucleotides matching TRBD2. V shed 5 bases and J 7 bases; nucleotides not matched to a gene: 9. The CDR3 is 15 residues long. Germline CDR1 reads SEHNR; CDR2 reads FQNEAQ (reference sequence). Here the CDR3 reads CASSALAGRRNEQFF. For the CDR3, the DNA is TGTGCCAGCAGCGCCCTAGCGGGACGAAGGAATGAGCAGTTCTTC.

This clonotype was seen more than once but under ten times. This rearrangement joins TRBV15 to TRBJ2-1; TRBD1 might be the D (6 bases). Trimming left V 8 bases short and J 8 bases short, with 10 bases between. Germline V gives CDR1 LNHNV, CDR2 YYDKDF (reference sequence). The CDR3 consists of 11 residues. Written as DNA, the CDR3 is TGTGCCACCGTACAGGGCCATGAGCAGTTCTTC. Residues: CATVQGHEQFF.

The chain links TRBV19 to TRBJ2-1; 12 nucleotides line up with TRBD2. The CDR3 consists of 20 residues. Germline-derived CDR1 and CDR2 are LNHDA and SQIVND (reference sequence). The junction had 21 bases not matched to a gene; V was cut back by 4 bases and J by 8 bases. For the CDR3, the DNA is TGTGCCAGTAGTAGGGACGGGAGGAGGCTAGCGGGAGGGCGGAACGATGAGCAGTTCTTC. This encodes CASSRDGRRLAGGRNDEQFF.

This clonotype was counted only a few times. One base away lies a much larger clone, so this may be a sequencing read error. The chain has TRBV7-9 and TRBJ2-6; no reliable D call. Trimming took off 5 bases at V and 2 bases at J, with 4 bases between the two ends. Germline V gene sequence: CDR1 SEHNR, CDR2 FQNEAQ (reference sequence). The CDR3 has 13 residues. The CDR3 sequence is CASSPAGANVLTF. CDR3 bases: TGTGCCAGCAGCCCCGCTGGGGCCAACGTCCTGACTTTC. Full variable domain (remainder filled in from reference TRBV7-9 and TRBJ2-6): DTGVSQNPRHKITKRGQNVTFRCDPISEHNRLYWYRQTLGQGPEFLTYFQNEAQLEKSRLLSDRFSAERPKGSFSTLEIQRTEQGDSAMYLCASSPAGANVLTFGAGSRLTVL.

The chain is built from TRBV9 and TRBJ1-1; no clear D gene. Trimming left V 0 bases short and J 4 bases short, with 13 bases between. The germline gives CDR1 SGDLS, CDR2 YYNGEE. This CDR3 region has 15 residues. The CDR3 nucleotides are TGTGCCAGCAGCGTAGGGGTCGAATGGGGCACTGAAGCTTTCTTT. This encodes CASSVGVEWGTEAFF.

The J gene is TRBJ1-5, the V gene TRBV20-1; no clear D. CDR1 and CDR2 from the germline V gene are DFQATT and SNEGSKA (reference sequence). The CDR3 sequence is 13 residues long. Deletions cut 4 bases from V and 6 bases from J, with 13 bases between. This chain's CDR3 is CSAIGRVGQPQHF. The CDR3 region has the DNA TGCAGTGCTATAGGGAGGGTAGGTCAGCCCCAGCATTTT.

This clonotype occurred many times. This sequence joins TRBV20-1 and TRBJ2-3; TRBD2 might be the D (5 bases). The length of the CDR3 is 9 residues. The germline CDR1 and CDR2 sequences are DFQATT and SNEGSKA (reference sequence). Deletions cut 7 bases from V and 6 bases from J, with 5 bases between. CDR3 bases: TGCAGTGGCGGGGATACGCAGTATTTT. Translating gives CSGGDTQYF.

There are a few counts of this clonotype. This chain connects TRBV7-2 to TRBJ2-1; D may be TRBD2 (6 bases). Germline V gives CDR1 SGHTA, CDR2 FQGNSA. V lost 4 bases and J 7 bases, leaving 20 bases between the germline ends. The CDR3 contains 16 residues. The CDR3 coding sequence is TGTGCCAGCAGCTCCAGGGACTTCCCGGGGAGGAATGAGCAGTTCTTC. Its protein product is CASSSRDFPGRNEQFF.

A few counts support this clonotype. The chain couples TRBV4-3 to TRBJ2-5; TRBD1 is a possible D gene (5 bases). Trimming left V 4 bases short and J 2 bases short, with 8 bases between. Germline CDR1 reads LGHNA; CDR2 reads YSLEER. The CDR3 is 13 residues long. CDR3 in DNA: TGCGCCAGCAGCCGTCGACAGCAAGAGACCCAGTACTTC. Residues: CASSRRQQETQYF.

The chain employs TRBV10-3 and TRBJ2-7; D not certain. Germline values: CDR1 ENHRY, CDR2 SYGVKD. The CDR3 loop spans 14 amino acids. V was clipped by 6 bases and J by 1 base, with 13 bases between them. This CDR3 reads CAISSSDGSYEQYF. CDR3 nucleotide sequence: TGTGCCATCAGCAGCTCGGACGGGTCCTACGAGCAGTACTTC.

This clonotype has more than one count but fewer than ten. The V and J genes are TRBV4-2 and TRBJ1-5; a possible D gene is TRBD1 (6 bases). Trimming took off 0 bases at V and 6 bases at J, with 9 bases between the two ends. The CDR3 has 14 amino acids. Per germline, CDR1 LGHNA and CDR2 YNFKEQ. The CDR3 loop is CASSQELGGQPQHF. Here the CDR3 DNA reads TGTGCCAGCAGCCAAGAACTAGGGGGTCAGCCCCAGCATTTT.